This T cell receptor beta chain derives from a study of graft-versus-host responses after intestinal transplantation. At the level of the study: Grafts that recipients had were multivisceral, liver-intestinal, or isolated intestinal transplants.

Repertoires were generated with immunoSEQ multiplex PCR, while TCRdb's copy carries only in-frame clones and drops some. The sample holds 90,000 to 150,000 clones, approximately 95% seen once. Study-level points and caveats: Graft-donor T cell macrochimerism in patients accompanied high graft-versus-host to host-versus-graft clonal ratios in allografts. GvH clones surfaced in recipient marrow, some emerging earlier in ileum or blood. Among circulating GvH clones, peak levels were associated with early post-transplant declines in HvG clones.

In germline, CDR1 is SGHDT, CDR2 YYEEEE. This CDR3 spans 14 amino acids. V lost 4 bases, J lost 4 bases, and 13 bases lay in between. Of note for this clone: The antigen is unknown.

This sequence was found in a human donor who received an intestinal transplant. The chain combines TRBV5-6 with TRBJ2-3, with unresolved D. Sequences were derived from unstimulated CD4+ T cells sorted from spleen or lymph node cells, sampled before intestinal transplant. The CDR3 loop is CASSLPSPPDTQYF. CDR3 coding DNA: TGTGCCAGCAGCCTCCCTTCTCCCCCAGATACGCAGTATTTT.